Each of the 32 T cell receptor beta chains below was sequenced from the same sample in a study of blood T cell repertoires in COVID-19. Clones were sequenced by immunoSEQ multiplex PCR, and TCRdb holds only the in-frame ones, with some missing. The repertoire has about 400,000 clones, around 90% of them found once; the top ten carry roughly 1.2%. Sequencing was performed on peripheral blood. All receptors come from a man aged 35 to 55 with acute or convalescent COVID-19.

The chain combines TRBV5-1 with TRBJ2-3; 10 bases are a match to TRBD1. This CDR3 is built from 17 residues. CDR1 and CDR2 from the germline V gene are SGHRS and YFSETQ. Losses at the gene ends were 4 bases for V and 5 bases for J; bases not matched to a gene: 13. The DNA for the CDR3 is TGCGCCAGCAGCCCCCTACCGACAGGGGGCCTGGGAGATACGCAGTATTTT. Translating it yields CASSPLPTGGLGDTQYF.

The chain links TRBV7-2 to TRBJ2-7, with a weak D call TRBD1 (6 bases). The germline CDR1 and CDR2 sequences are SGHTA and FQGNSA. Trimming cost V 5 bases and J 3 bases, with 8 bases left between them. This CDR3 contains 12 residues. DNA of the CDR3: TGTGCCAGCAGCCAGGACAGCTACGAGCAGTACTTC. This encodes CASSQDSYEQYF.

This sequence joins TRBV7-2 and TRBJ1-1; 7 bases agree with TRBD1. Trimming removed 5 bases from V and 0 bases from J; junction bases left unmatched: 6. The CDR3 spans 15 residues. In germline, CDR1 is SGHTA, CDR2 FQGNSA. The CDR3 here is CASSVEGAVNTEAFF. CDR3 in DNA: TGTGCCAGCAGCGTAGAGGGGGCTGTGAACACTGAAGCTTTCTTT.

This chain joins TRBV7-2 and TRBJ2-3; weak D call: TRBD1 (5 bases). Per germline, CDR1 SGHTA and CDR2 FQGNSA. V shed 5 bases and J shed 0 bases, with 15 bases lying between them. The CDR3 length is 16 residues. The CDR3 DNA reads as TGTGCCAGCAGCCAATACCTACAGGCTAGCACAGATACGCAGTATTTT. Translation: CASSQYLQASTDTQYF.

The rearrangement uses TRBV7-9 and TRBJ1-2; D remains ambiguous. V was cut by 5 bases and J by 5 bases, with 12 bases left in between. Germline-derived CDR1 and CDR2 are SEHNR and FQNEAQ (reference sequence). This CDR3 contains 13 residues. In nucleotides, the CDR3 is TGTGCCAGCAGCCTCTACAGAACGTATGGCTACACCTTC. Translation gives CASSLYRTYGYTF.

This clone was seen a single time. CDR3 DNA sequence: TGTGCCAGCAGCTCTAGCGGGGGGGCCATTGAGACCCAGTACTTC. This gives the protein CASSSSGGAIETQYF. The V gene is TRBV7-6, the J gene TRBJ2-5; TRBD2 agrees at 12 bases. Germline V gene data show CDR1 as SGHVS and CDR2 as FNYEAQ. Losses at the gene ends were 4 bases for V and 5 bases for J; bases not matched to a gene: 5. The CDR3 contains 15 residues. The entire variable domain, with the rest obtained from reference TRBV7-6 and TRBJ2-5, is as follows: GAGVSQSPRYKVTKRGQDVALRCDPISGHVSLYWYRQALGQGPEFLTYFNYEAQQDKSGLPNDRFSAERPEGSISTLTIQRTEQRDSAMYRCASSSSGGAIETQYFGPGTRLLVL.

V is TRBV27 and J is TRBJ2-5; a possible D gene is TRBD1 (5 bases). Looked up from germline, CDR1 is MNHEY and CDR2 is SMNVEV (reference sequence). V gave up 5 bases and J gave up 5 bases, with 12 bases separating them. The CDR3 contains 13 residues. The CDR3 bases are TGTGCCAGCAGTCCCGTGCCAGGGGAGACCCAGTACTTC. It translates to CASSPVPGETQYF.

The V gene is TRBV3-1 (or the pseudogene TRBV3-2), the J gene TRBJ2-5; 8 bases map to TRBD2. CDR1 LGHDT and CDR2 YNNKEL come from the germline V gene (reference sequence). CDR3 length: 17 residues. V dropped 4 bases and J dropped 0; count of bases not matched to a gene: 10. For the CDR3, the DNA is TGTGCCAGCAGCCGTCCCGGGGGGGGGCGAAACCAAGAGACCCAGTACTTC. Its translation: CASSRPGGGRNQETQYF.

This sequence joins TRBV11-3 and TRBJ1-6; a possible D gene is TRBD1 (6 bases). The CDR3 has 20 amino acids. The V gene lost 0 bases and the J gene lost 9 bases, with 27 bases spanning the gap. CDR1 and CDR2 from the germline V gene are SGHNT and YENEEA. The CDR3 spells CASSLDRGGLRSNLASPLHF. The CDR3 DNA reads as TGTGCCAGCAGCTTAGATCGTGGGGGCTTGCGTAGTAATCTCGCTTCACCCCTCCACTTT. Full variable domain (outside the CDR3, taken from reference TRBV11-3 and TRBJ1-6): EAGVVQSPRYKIIEKKQPVAFWCNPISGHNTLYWYLQNLGQGPELLIRYENEEAVDDSQLPKDRFSAERLKGVDSTLKIQPAELGDSAVYLCASSLDRGGLRSNLASPLHFGNGTRLTVT.

CDR3 DNA: TGTGCCAGCAGCTCCCCGGACAGGCGGGCTGAAGCTTTCTTT. Encoded protein: CASSSPDRRAEAFF. The chain uses TRBV3-1 (or the pseudogene TRBV3-2) and TRBJ1-1; 7 bases agree with TRBD1. The trim removed 5 bases at V and 6 bases at J, leaving 9 bases unmatched. Germline V gives CDR1 LGHDT, CDR2 YNNKEL (reference sequence). The CDR3 totals 14 residues.

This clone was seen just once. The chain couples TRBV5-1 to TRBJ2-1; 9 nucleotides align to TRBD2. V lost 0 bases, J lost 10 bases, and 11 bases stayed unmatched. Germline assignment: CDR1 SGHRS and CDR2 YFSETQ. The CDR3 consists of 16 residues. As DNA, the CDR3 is TGCGCCAGCAGCTTGGGTAGCGGGGGCCCTGGAGGGGAGCAGTTCTTC. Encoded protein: CASSLGSGGPGGEQFF.

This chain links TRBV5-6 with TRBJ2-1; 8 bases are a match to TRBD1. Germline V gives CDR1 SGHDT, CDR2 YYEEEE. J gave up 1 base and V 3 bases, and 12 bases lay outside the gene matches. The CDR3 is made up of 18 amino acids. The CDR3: CASSSDRDTGRSYNEQFF. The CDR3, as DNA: TGTGCCAGCAGCTCGGACAGGGATACAGGTCGTTCCTACAATGAGCAGTTCTTC.

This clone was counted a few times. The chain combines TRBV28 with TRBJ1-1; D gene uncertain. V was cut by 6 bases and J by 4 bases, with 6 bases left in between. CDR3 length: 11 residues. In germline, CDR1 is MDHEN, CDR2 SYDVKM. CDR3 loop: CASSQITEAFF. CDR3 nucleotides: TGTGCCAGCAGCCAAATCACTGAAGCTTTCTTT. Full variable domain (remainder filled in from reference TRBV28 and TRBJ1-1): DVKVTQSSRYLVKRTGEKVFLECVQDMDHENMFWYRQDPGLGLRLIYFSYDVKMKEKGDIPEGYSVSREKKERFSLILESASTNQTSMYLCASSQITEAFFGQGTRLTVV.

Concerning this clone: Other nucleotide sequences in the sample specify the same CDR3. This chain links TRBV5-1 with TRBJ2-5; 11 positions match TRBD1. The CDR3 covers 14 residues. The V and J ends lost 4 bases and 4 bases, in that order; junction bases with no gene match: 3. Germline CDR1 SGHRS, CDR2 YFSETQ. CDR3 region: CASSPGTGGETQYF. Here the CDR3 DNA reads TGCGCCAGCAGCCCTGGGACAGGGGGAGAGACCCAGTACTTC.

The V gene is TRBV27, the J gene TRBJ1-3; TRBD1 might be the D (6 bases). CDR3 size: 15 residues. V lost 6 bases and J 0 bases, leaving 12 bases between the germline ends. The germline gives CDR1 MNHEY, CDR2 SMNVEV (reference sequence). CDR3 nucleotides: TGTGCCAGCAGACAGGGCAGTTACTCTGGAAACACCATATATTTT. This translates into CASRQGSYSGNTIYF.

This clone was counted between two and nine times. In DNA form, the CDR3 reads TGTGCCAGCAGTCCGCCGACTAGCGGGGGGGCTGGAGAGACCCAGTACTTC. Its protein product is CASSPPTSGGAGETQYF. The V call is TRBV6-6, the J call TRBJ2-5; 14 bases agree with TRBD2. The CDR3 covers 17 residues. V was pared by 5 bases and J by 4 bases, with 9 bases of the junction left unmatched. Germline CDR1 and CDR2: MNHNY and SVGAGI (reference sequence).

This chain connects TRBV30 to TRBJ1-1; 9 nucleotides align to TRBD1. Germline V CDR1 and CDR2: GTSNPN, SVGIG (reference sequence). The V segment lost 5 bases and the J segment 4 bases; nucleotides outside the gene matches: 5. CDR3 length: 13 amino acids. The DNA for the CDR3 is TGTGCCTGGGGGGGACAGGGAACCACTGAAGCTTTCTTT. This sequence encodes CAWGGQGTTEAFF.

CDR3 region: CASSLPGQGVSGANVLTF. In nucleotides, the CDR3 is TGTGCCAGCAGTTTACCGGGTCAGGGTGTCTCTGGGGCCAACGTCCTGACTTTC. The V call is TRBV28, the J call TRBJ2-6; D might be TRBD1 (5 bases). Looked up from germline, CDR1 is MDHEN and CDR2 is SYDVKM. The CDR3 covers 18 residues. The germline V and J ends were trimmed by 2 bases and 0 bases, with 14 bases remaining between them.

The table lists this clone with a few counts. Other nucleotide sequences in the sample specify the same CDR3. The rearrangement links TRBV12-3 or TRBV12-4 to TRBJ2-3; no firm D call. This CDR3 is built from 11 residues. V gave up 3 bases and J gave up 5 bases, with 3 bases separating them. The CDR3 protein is CASSFRDTQYF. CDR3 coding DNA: TGTGCCAGCAGTTTCAGAGATACGCAGTATTTT.

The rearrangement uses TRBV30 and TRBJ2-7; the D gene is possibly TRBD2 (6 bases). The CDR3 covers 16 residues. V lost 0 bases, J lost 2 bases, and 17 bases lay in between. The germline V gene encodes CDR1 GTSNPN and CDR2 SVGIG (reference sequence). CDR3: CAWSVNRGAGPYEQYF. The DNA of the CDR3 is TGTGCCTGGAGTGTAAATCGCGGGGCTGGACCCTACGAGCAGTACTTC.

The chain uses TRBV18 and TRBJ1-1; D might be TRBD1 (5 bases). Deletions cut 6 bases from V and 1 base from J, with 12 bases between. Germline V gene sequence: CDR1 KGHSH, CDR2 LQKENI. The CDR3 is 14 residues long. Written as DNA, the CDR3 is TGTGCCAGCTCGGGGGAGGGAACGAACACTGAAGCTTTCTTT. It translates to CASSGEGTNTEAFF.

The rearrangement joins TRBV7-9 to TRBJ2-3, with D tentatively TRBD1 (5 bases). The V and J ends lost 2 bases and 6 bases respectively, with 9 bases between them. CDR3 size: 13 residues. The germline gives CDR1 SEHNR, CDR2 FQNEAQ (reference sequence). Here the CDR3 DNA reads TGTGCCAGCAGCTTACCAGGGCAGGATACGCAGTATTTT. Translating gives CASSLPGQDTQYF.

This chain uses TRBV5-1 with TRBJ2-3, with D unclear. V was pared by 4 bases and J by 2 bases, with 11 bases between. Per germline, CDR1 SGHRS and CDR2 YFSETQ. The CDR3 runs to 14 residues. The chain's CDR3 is CASSARYATDTQYF. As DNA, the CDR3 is TGCGCCAGCAGCGCTCGGTACGCCACAGATACGCAGTATTTT.

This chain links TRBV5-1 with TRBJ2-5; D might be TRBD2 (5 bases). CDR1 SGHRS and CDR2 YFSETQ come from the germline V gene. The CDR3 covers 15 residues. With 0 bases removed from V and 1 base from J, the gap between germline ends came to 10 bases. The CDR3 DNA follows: TGCGCCAGCAGCTTGGGGACTGCCCTCCAAGAGACCCAGTACTTC. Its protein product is CASSLGTALQETQYF.

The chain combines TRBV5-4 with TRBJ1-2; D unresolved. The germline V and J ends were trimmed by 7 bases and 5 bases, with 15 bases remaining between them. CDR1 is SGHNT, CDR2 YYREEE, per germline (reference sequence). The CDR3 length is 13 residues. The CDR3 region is CASRRAESYGYTF. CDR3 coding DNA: TGTGCCAGCCGGAGAGCAGAGTCATATGGCTACACCTTC.

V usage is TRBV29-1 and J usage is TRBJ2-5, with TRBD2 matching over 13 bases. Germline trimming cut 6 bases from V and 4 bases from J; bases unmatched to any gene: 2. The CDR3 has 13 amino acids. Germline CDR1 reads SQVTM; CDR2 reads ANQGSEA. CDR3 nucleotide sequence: TGCAGCGTGAGGACTAGCGGGAGAGAGACCCAGTACTTC. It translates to CSVRTSGRETQYF.

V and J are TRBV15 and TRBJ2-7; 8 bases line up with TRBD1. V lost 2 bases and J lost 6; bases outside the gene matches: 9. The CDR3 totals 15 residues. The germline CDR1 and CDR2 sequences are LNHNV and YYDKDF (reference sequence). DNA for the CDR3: TGTGCCACCAGCAGAAAAGAGCGGACAGGGCCCGAGCAGTACTTC. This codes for CATSRKERTGPEQYF. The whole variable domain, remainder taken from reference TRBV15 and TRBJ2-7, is DAMVIQNPRYQVTQFGKPVTLSCSQTLNHNVMYWYQQKSSQAPKLLFHYYDKDFNNEADTPDNFQSRRPNTSFCFLDIRSPGLGDTAMYLCATSRKERTGPEQYFGPGTRLTVT.

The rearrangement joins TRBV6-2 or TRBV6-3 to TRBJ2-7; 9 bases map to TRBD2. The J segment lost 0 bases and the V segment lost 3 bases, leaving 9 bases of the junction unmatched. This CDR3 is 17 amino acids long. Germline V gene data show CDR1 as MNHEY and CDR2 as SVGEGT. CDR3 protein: CASSYRASGKLSYEQYF. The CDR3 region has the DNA TGTGCCAGCAGTTATCGGGCTAGCGGGAAGCTCTCCTACGAGCAGTACTTC.

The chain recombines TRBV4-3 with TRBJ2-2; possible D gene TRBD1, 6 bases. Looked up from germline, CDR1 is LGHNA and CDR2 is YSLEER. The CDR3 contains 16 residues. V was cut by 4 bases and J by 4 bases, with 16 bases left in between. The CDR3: CASSPRTAALTGELFF. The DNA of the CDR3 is TGCGCCAGCAGCCCCCGGACAGCGGCCCTCACCGGGGAGCTGTTTTTT.

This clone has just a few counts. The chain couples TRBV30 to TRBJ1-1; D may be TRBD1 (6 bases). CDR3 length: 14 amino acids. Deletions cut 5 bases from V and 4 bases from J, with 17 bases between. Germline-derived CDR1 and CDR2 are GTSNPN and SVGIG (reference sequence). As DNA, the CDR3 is TGTGCCTGGGGCTCGTTAGGGGGTAGCACTGAAGCTTTCTTT. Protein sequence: CAWGSLGGSTEAFF.

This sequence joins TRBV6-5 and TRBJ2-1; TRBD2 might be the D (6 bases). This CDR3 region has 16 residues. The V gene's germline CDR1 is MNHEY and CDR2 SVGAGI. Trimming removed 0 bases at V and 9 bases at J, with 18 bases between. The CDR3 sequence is CASSYSKDASVSEQFF. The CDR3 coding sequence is TGTGCCAGCAGTTACTCGAAGGATGCTAGCGTGAGTGAGCAGTTCTTC.

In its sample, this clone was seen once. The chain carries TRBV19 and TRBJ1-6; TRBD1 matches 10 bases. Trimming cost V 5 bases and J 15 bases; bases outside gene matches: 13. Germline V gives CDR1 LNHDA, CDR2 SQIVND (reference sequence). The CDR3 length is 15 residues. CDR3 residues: CASSLTGGANSFLHF. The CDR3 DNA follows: TGTGCCAGTAGTCTGACAGGGGGCGCTAACTCCTTCCTCCACTTT.